This T cell receptor beta chain was captured in a study of beta chain features in type 1 diabetes. The whole isolated RNA underwent reverse transcription, so sequencing captured expressed TCRB transcripts. Profiling relied on immunoSEQ multiplex PCR, and the TCRdb table lists in-frame clones only, not all of them. The table has around 250,000 clones, about 30% seen once. In this sample, this clone turned up many times. This CDR3 contains 12 residues. Per the germline V gene, CDR1 is GTSNPN and CDR2 is SVGIG (reference sequence). V shed 5 bases and J 5 bases; nucleotides not matched to a gene: 4. The chain combines TRBV30 with TRBJ2-3, with 7 bases matching TRBD1. Sequencing used central memory CD4+ T cells from blood. This sequence was found in a man aged 25 to 40 in good health. CDR3 residues: CAWSTGEDTQYF. DNA for the CDR3: TGTGCCTGGTCCACAGGGGAAGATACGCAGTATTTT.